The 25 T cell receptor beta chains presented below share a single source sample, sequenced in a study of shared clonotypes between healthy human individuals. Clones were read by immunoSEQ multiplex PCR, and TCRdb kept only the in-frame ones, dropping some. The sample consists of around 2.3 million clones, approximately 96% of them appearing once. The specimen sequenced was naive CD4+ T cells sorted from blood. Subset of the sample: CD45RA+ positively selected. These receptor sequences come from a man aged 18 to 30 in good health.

CDR3 residues: CAIREDTLVEAFF. CDR3 bases: TGTGCCATCAGGGAAGACACCCTGGTTGAAGCTTTCTTT. The chain carries TRBV10-3 and TRBJ1-1; D is unresolved. There are 13 residues in the CDR3. V shed 6 bases and J shed 7 bases, with 15 bases lying between them. The V gene's germline CDR1 is ENHRY and CDR2 SYGVKD.

Here the CDR3 DNA reads TGTGCCAGCAGGTACGGGACTAGCGGGGCCTACGAGCAGTACTTC. It codes for CASRYGTSGAYEQYF. The genes are TRBV6-5 and TRBJ2-7, with 13 bases matching TRBD2. The CDR3 runs to 15 residues. Germline CDR1 and CDR2: MNHEY and SVGAGI. Unmatched junction bases numbered 4, after V lost 6 bases and J lost 2 bases.

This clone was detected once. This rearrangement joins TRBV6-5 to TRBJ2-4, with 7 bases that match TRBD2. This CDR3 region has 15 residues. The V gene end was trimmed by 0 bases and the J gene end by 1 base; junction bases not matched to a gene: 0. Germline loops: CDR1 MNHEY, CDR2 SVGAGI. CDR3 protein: CASSYSGGAKNIQYF. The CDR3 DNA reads TGTGCCAGCAGTTACTCCGGGGGGGCCAAAAACATTCAGTACTTC.

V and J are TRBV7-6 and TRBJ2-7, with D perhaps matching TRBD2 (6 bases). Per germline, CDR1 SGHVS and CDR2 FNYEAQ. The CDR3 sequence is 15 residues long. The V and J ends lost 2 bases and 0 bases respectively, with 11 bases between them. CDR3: CASSLRAGLSYEQYF. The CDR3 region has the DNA TGTGCCAGCAGCTTACGAGCGGGCCTCTCCTACGAGCAGTACTTC. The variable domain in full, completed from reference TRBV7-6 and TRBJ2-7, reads GAGVSQSPRYKVTKRGQDVALRCDPISGHVSLYWYRQALGQGPEFLTYFNYEAQQDKSGLPNDRFSAERPEGSISTLTIQRTEQRDSAMYRCASSLRAGLSYEQYFGPGTRLTVT.

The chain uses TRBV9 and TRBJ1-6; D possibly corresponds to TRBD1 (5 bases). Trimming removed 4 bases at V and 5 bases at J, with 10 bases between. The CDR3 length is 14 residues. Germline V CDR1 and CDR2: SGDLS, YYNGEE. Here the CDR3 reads CASSSGPDNSPLHF. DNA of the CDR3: TGTGCCAGCAGCTCGGGACCGGATAATTCACCCCTCCACTTT.

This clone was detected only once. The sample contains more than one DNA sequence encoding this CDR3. CDR3 DNA: TGCGCCAGCAGCTTGGGGGGGACTAGCGGTGAAGAGACCCAGTACTTC. This sequence encodes CASSLGGTSGEETQYF. The chain employs TRBV5-1 and TRBJ2-5, with 11 bases fitting TRBD2. Germline CDR1 SGHRS, CDR2 YFSETQ. With 0 bases clipped from V and 3 bases from J, the junction kept 4 bases outside the gene matches. This CDR3 comprises 16 residues.

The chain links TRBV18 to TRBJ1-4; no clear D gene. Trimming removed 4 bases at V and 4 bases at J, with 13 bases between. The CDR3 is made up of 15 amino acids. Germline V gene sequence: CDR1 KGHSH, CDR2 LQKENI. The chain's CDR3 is CASSLTQEGNEKLFF. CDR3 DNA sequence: TGTGCCAGCTCACTAACCCAGGAGGGTAATGAAAAACTGTTTTTT.

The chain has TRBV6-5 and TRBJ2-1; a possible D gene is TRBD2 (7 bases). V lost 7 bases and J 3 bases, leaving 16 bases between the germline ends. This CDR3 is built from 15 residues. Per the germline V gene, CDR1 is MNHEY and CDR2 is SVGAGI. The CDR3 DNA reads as TGTGCCAGCATTCCCCCGGGGGGCCGCTACAATGAGCAGTTCTTC. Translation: CASIPPGGRYNEQFF.

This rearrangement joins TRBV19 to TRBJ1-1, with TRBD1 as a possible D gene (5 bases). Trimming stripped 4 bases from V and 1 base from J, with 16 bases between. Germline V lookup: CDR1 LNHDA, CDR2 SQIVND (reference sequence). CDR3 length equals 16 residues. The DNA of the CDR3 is TGTGCCAGTAGTAGAAGGGACGTACTACAGAACACTGAAGCTTTCTTT. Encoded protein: CASSRRDVLQNTEAFF.

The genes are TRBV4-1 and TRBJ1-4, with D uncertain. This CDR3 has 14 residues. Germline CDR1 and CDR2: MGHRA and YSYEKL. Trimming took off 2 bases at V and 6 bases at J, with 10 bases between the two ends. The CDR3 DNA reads TGCGCCAGCAGCCAACAGGAACGCCATGAAAAACTGTTTTTT. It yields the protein CASSQQERHEKLFF.

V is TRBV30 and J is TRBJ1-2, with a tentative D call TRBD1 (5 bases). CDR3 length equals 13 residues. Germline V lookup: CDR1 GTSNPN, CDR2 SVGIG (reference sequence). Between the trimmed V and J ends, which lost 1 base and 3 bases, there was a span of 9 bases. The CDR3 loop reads CAWSGDSYYGYTF. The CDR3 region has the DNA TGTGCCTGGAGTGGAGACAGCTACTATGGCTACACCTTC.

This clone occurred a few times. In DNA form, the CDR3 reads TGTGCCAGTAGTATAGGGGAAGTTAATTCACCCCTCCACTTT. Protein product: CASSIGEVNSPLHF. The chain joins TRBV19 to TRBJ1-6, with D hard to call. The CDR3 consists of 14 residues. CDR1 and CDR2 (germline): LNHDA, SQIVND (reference sequence). V was cut by 1 base and J by 6 bases, with 7 bases left in between.

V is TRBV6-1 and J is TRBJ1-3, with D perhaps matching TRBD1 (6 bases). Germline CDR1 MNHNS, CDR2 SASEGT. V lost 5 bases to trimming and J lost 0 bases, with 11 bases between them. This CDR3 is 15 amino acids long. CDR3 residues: CASSNTGSSGNTIYF. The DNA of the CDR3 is TGTGCCAGCAGTAATACAGGGAGCTCTGGAAACACCATATATTTT.

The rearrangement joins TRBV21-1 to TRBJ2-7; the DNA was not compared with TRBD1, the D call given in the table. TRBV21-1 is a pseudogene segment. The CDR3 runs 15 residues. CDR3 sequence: CASSKVYRAPSEQYF. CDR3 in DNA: TGTGCCAGCAGCAAAGTCTACAGGGCTCCTAGCGAGCAGTACTTC.

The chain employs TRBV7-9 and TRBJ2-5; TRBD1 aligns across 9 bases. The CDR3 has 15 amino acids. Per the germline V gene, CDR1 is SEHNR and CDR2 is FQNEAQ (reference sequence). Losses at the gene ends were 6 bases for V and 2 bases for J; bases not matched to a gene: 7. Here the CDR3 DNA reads TGTGCCAGCAGACCGACAGGGGGGACGCAAGAGACCCAGTACTTC. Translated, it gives CASRPTGGTQETQYF.

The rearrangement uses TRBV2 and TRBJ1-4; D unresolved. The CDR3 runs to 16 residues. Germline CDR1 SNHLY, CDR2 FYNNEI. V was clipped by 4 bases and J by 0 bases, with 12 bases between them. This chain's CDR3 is CASSVRKTTTNEKLFF. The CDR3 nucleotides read TGTGCCAGCAGTGTCCGGAAGACCACAACTAATGAAAAACTGTTTTTT.

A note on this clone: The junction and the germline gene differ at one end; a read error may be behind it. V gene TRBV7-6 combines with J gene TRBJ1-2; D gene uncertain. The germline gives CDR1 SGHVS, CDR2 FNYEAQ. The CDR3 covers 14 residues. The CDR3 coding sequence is TGTGCCAGCAGCCTAGCGAATTCGGGCTATGGCTACACCTTC. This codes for CASSLANSGYGYTF.

CDR3 loop: CASSESPTDTQYF. The CDR3 DNA is TGTGCCAGCAGTGAGTCCCCAACAGATACGCAGTATTTT. V gene TRBV6-1 combines with J gene TRBJ2-3; D is unclear. The V and J ends lost 3 bases and 3 bases respectively, with 7 bases between them. The length of the CDR3 is 13 residues. Germline V gene lookup returns CDR1 MNHNS and CDR2 SASEGT.

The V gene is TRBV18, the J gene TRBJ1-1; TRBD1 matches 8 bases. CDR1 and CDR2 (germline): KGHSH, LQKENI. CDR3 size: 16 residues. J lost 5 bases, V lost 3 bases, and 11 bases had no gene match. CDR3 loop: CASSPATGVFGTEAFF. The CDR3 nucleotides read TGTGCCAGCTCACCGGCGACAGGGGTGTTCGGGACTGAAGCTTTCTTT.

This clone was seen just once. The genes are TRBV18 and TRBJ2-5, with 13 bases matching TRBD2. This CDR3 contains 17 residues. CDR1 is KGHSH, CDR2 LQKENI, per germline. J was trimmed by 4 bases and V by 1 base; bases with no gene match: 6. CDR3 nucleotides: TGTGCCAGCTCACCACAGACTAGCGGGGGGTATACAGAGACCCAGTACTTC. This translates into CASSPQTSGGYTETQYF.

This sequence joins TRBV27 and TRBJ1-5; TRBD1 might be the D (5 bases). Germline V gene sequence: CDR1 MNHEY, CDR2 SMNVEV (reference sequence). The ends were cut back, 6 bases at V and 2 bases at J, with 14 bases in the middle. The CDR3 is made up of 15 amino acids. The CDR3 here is CASSLRGVGNQPQHF. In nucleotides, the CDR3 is TGTGCCAGCAGCCTCCGAGGGGTCGGCAATCAGCCCCAGCATTTT.

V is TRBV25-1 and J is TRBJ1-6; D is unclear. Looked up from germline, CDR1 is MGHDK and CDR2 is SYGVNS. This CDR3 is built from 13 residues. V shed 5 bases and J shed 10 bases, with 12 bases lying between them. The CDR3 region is CASSTSRESPLHF. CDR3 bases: TGTGCCAGCAGTACCTCTCGGGAATCACCCCTCCACTTT.

The CDR3 nucleotides read TGTGCCAGCAGCGCCCATAGCGGGAGGGCCCCCGGGGAGCTGTTTTTT. Protein: CASSAHSGRAPGELFF. V and J are TRBV9 and TRBJ2-2; 11 positions match TRBD2. Germline-derived CDR1 and CDR2 are SGDLS and YYNGEE. The CDR3 has 16 amino acids. Losses at the gene ends were 3 bases for V and 6 bases for J; bases not matched to a gene: 7.

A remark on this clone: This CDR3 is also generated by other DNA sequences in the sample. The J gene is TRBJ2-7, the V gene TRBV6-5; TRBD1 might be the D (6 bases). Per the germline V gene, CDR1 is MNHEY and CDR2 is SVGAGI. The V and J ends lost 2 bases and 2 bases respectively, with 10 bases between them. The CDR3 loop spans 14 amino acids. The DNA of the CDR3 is TGTGCCAGCAGTTACGGAGCAGGGGCCTACGAGCAGTACTTC. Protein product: CASSYGAGAYEQYF.

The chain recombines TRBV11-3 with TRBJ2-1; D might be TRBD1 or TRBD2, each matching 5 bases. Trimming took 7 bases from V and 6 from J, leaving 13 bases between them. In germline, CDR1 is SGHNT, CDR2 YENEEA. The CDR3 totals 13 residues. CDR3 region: CASTRGVGNEQFF. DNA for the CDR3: TGTGCCAGCACCAGAGGGGTTGGCAATGAGCAGTTCTTC.